This note documents a single T cell receptor (beta chain) sequence. Its antigen remains undetermined. No qualities accompany the bases; no much larger clone lies one base away. The treatment or condition label corresponds to: in vitro stimulation with specific CMV peptide epitopes to enrich CMV-specific T cells. Its CDR3 holds 19 amino acids, cysteine through phenylalanine. Of all the DNA, just the CDR3 is kept, 57 bases in frame from base 1. CDR1 MNHEY and CDR2 SMNVEV are derived from the germline V gene (reference sequence). V sheds 5 bases and J sheds 5 bases, leaving 31 bases between their ends. This sample stems from a study of T cell repertoires in cytomegalovirus infection (dated by TCRdb to the late 2010s). Notes on the research overall: Peptide stimulations targeted recently identified HLA-C-restricted CMV epitopes, whose presentation resists viral immunomodulation, together with well-studied HLA-B-restricted epitopes. Because public TCR beta signatures pointed to carriage of CMV infection together with the matching HLA type, the HLA type of each donor mattered for the analysis.

The sequencer was an Illumina HiSeq 1500. TCRdb passed the public sequencing reads through fastp at Q25 and MiXCR, retaining productive beta sequences. Entries that share a CDR3 protein sequence are merged under the most common genes and DNA. For this sample there are 84,000 or so distinct CDR3 sequences; around 49% appear just once. The ten biggest clones cover 80% to 95% of the sample. Beyond this particular receptor, the publication reports: In both this cohort and an independent roughly 360-donor cohort, the cumulative frequency of public TCR beta family members distinguished carriers of CMV infection plus the relevant HLA type. The ex vivo response was dominated by HLA-C-restricted CMV-specific TCR beta clonotypes, and the single most frequent clonotype in two of eight donors was supplied by these HLA-C-restricted clonotypes.

The specimen was CD8+ T cells from cultured PBMCs, collected from culture after CMV antigen stimulation. This sequence uses TRBV27 and TRBJ2-7; perhaps TRBD2 is the D gene, with 6 bases matching. The receptor's source is a human donor in good health (CMV status not recorded). Some clones in this sample may be carry-over from other donors' samples. In nucleotide form, the sequence is TGTGCCAGCAGTCCATCACCCCCACAATTGTACAGCGCGGGGAACGAGCAGTACTTC. Translated, this gives CASSPSPPQLYSAGNEQYF.